These T cell receptor beta chains were read from a single sample in a study of prognosis after radiotherapy for stage I lung cancer. TCRdb analysed the multiplex PCR reads with MiXCR anew, one entry per CDR3 protein. The sample holds about 26,000 distinct CDR3 sequences; 25% to 35% are singletons and the top ten take 35% to 45%. Sequencing was performed on PBMCs, taken before or after stereotactic body radiation therapy (not recorded which). Every receptor here comes from a donor over 45 with non-small cell lung cancer. CDR3s include the opening cysteine and the closing phenylalanine or tryptophan. D genes are given only for firm matches. Clone sizes are given selectively: once, few, many, or a class where the clone is expanded.

v_gene	d_gene	abundance	j_gene	CDR3aa	CDR3nt
TRBV7-9	NA	NA	TRBJ1-5	CASSLVLDQPQHF	TGTGCCAGCAGCTTAGTGTTAGATCAGCCCCAGCATTTT
TRBV7-8	NA	many	TRBJ2-1	CASSLAATGGHNEQFF	TGTGCCAGCAGCTTAGCGGCGACAGGTGGGCACAATGAGCAGTTCTTC
TRBV19	NA	NA	TRBJ1-6	CASSTRGSTLHF	TGTGCCAGTAGTACGAGAGGAAGTACACTACACTTT
TRBV5-1	NA	many	TRBJ1-2	CASSPTGKSVYGYTF	TGCGCCAGCAGCCCTACAGGGAAGTCCGTCTATGGCTACACCTTC
TRBV11-2	NA	many	TRBJ2-1	CASSLVGQFF	TGTGCCAGCAGCTTAGTTGGGCAGTTCTTC
TRBV30	NA	many	TRBJ2-7	CAWTGTYEQYF	TGTGCCTGGACAGGGACCTACGAGCAGTACTTC
TRBV3-1	NA	many	TRBJ2-1	CASSPNLVGNEQFF	TGTGCCAGCAGCCCCAACTTAGTAGGCAATGAGCAGTTCTTC
TRBV2	TRBD2	NA	TRBJ2-1	CASSEGPGATSGFMRDNEQFF	TGTGCCAGCAGTGAAGGTCCCGGGGCGACTAGCGGGTTCATGAGGGACAATGAGCAGTTCTTC
TRBV2	NA	once	TRBJ1-2	CASSPQVYVYTF	TGTGCCAGCAGCCCACAGGTATATGTCTACACCTTC
TRBV11-3	TRBD2	NA	TRBJ2-1	CASSRRREGVNEQFF	TGTGCCAGCAGCCGCCGCCGGGAGGGTGTCAATGAGCAGTTCTTC
TRBV6-1	TRBD1	many	TRBJ1-6	CASSLGQGGSYNSPLHF	TGTGCCAGCAGTCTCGGACAGGGGGGGTCCTATAATTCACCCCTCCACTTT
TRBV19	NA	NA	TRBJ2-1	CSSSSRWVLYNEQFF	TGTTCCAGTAGCTCCCGGTGGGTATTGTACAATGAGCAGTTCTTC
TRBV6-9	NA	NA	TRBJ1-2	CASSSQPAVNYGYTF	TGTGCCAGCAGTTCCCAACCGGCGGTTAACTATGGCTACACCTTC
TRBV12-3/TRBV12-4	NA	few	TRBJ2-7	CASSTGLPYEQYF	TGTGCCAGCAGTACCGGACTACCCTACGAGCAGTACTTC
TRBV7-2	NA	many	TRBJ1-6	CASSRRDNSPLHF	TGTGCCAGCAGCCGAAGGGACAATTCACCCCTCCACTTT
TRBV19	NA	NA	TRBJ2-5	CASSINRGQETQYF	TGTGCCAGTAGTATAAACCGGGGGCAAGAGACCCAGTACTTC
TRBV9	NA	NA	TRBJ2-7	CARAWNEQYF	TGTGCCAGAGCTTGGAACGAGCAGTACTTC
TRBV20-1	TRBD1	many	TRBJ1-6	CSARDGTGDNSPLHF	TGCAGTGCTAGAGATGGAACAGGGGATAATTCACCCCTCCACTTT
TRBV29-1	NA	NA	TRBJ1-4	CSVESRPRNEKLFF	TGCAGCGTTGAGAGTCGGCCGCGGAATGAAAAACTGTTTTTT
TRBV5-1	TRBD2	medium-sized	TRBJ2-1	CASSFQEAGGYNEQFF	TGCGCCAGCAGCTTTCAGGAAGCGGGAGGCTACAATGAGCAGTTCTTC
TRBV28	NA	many	TRBJ1-4	CATPPGGSSTNEKLFF	TGTGCCACCCCCCCCGGGGGGTCCTCAACTAATGAAAAACTGTTTTTT
TRBV5-1	NA	many	TRBJ1-2	CASSPEGSYGYTF	TGCGCCAGCAGCCCCGAGGGGTCCTATGGCTACACCTTC
TRBV4-1	NA	many	TRBJ2-2	CASSQGVGGMEATGELFF	TGCGCCAGCAGCCAAGGAGTCGGCGGGATGGAGGCCACCGGGGAGCTGTTTTTT
TRBV19	NA	many	TRBJ1-4	CASSPPGPRNEKLFF	TGTGCCAGTAGTCCCCCGGGGCCGAGAAATGAAAAACTGTTTTTT
TRBV6-5	NA	medium-sized	TRBJ2-1	CASSYSNGGNEQFF	TGTGCCAGCAGTTACTCGAATGGAGGGAATGAGCAGTTCTTC
TRBV7-8	TRBD1	many	TRBJ2-5	CASRLQGKETQYF	TGTGCCAGCAGGTTACAGGGGAAAGAGACCCAGTACTTC
TRBV7-2	NA	NA	TRBJ1-2	CASSLSGGAGYGYTF	TGTGCCAGCAGCCTAAGCGGGGGCGCAGGGTATGGCTACACCTTC
TRBV6-5	NA	many	TRBJ1-1	CASSWGTEAFF	TGTGCCAGCAGTTGGGGCACTGAAGCTTTCTTT
TRBV12-3/TRBV12-4	NA	NA	TRBJ1-5	CASSAGFKVNQPQHF	TGTGCCAGCAGTGCAGGGTTTAAAGTCAATCAGCCCCAGCATTTT
TRBV4-1	TRBD1	NA	TRBJ2-7	CASSQDLGTGDERYF	TGCGCCAGCAGCCAAGATTTGGGGACAGGGGACGAGCGGTACTTC
TRBV9	NA	many	TRBJ2-5	CASSVAPVGHDGETQYF	TGTGCCAGCAGCGTAGCCCCGGTGGGCCACGACGGCGAGACCCAGTACTTC
TRBV7-2	NA	many	TRBJ1-1	CASSLSNTEAFF	TGTGCCAGCAGCTTAAGTAACACTGAAGCTTTCTTT
TRBV20-1	TRBD2	many	TRBJ2-1	CSASHSGRINEQFF	TGCAGTGCTAGCCATAGCGGGAGAATAAATGAGCAGTTCTTC
TRBV30	NA	many	TRBJ2-7	CAWTSQGTTSHEQYF	TGTGCCTGGACCTCCCAAGGGACAACCTCCCACGAGCAGTACTTC
TRBV28	TRBD1	many	TRBJ1-5	CASSQTGGGQPQHF	TGTGCCAGCAGCCAGACAGGGGGCGGTCAGCCCCAGCATTTT
TRBV5-1	NA	many	TRBJ1-2	CASSLGSGLNNYGYTF	TGCGCCAGCAGCTTGGGATCGGGACTTAATAACTATGGCTACACCTTC
TRBV19	NA	many	TRBJ2-7	CASSQQNTGGYEQYF	TGTGCCAGTAGTCAACAAAACACTGGAGGTTACGAGCAGTACTTC
TRBV11-3	NA	NA	TRBJ1-2	CASTIYRANYGYTF	TGTGCCAGCACCATCTACAGGGCTAACTATGGCTACACCTTC
TRBV30	NA	many	TRBJ2-5	CAWSVRVQETQYF	TGTGCCTGGAGTGTACGAGTTCAAGAGACCCAGTACTTC
TRBV6-5	NA	many	TRBJ1-2	CASSYSKVVSVYTF	TGTGCCAGCAGTTACTCGAAGGTTGTCTCCGTCTACACCTTC
TRBV28	TRBD1	many	TRBJ1-2	CASSQRTGDGYTF	TGTGCCAGCAGCCAGAGGACAGGGGATGGCTACACCTTC
TRBV20-1	NA	many	TRBJ2-7	CSASVASYEQYF	TGCAGTGCTAGTGTGGCATCCTACGAGCAGTACTTC
TRBV12-3/TRBV12-4	NA	NA	TRBJ1-6	CASSARQGANSPLHF	TGTGCCAGCAGCGCTCGTCAGGGAGCGAATTCACCCCTCCACTTT
TRBV20-1	TRBD2	many	TRBJ2-1	CSAPRGASGTYNEQFF	TGCAGTGCTCCCCGGGGGGCTAGCGGGACTTACAATGAGCAGTTCTTC
TRBV20-1	NA	medium-sized	TRBJ2-7	CSARGSSDYEQYF	TGCAGTGCTAGAGGTTCTAGCGACTACGAGCAGTACTTC
TRBV5-4	NA	few	TRBJ2-3	CASSPSGTPGTDTQYF	TGTGCCAGCAGCCCTTCCGGGACCCCAGGCACAGATACGCAGTATTTT
TRBV20-1	NA	many	TRBJ2-5	CSIELAQETQYF	TGCAGTATAGAACTCGCCCAAGAGACCCAGTACTTC
TRBV2	NA	many	TRBJ2-1	CASRGYGEGSINEQFF	TGTGCCAGCAGGGGATACGGCGAGGGAAGCATCAATGAGCAGTTCTTC
TRBV3-1	NA	many	TRBJ1-4	CASSRTETELFF	TGTGCCAGCAGCCGGACGGAAACGGAACTGTTTTTT
TRBV5-1	NA	many	TRBJ2-5	CASSYTQETQYF	TGCGCCAGCAGTTATACCCAAGAGACCCAGTACTTC